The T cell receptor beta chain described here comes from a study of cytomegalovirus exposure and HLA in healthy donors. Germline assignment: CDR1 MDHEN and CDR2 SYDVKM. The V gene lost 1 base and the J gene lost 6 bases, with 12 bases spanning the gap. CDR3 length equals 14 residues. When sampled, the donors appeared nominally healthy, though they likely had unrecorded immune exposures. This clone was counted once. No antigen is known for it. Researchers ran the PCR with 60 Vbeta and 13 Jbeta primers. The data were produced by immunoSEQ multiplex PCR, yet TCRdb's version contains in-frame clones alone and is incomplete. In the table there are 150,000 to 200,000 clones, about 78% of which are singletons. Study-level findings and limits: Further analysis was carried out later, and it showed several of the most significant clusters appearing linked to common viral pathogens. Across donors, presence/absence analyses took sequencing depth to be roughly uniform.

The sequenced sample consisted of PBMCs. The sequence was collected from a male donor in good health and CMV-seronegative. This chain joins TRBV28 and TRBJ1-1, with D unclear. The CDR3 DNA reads TGTGCCAGCAGTTTATCGGTCTGGCGGTCTGAAGCTTTCTTT. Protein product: CASSLSVWRSEAFF. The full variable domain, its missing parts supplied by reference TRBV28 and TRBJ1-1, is DVKVTQSSRYLVKRTGEKVFLECVQDMDHENMFWYRQDPGLGLRLIYFSYDVKMKEKGDIPEGYSVSREKKERFSLILESASTNQTSMYLCASSLSVWRSEAFFGQGTRLTVV.